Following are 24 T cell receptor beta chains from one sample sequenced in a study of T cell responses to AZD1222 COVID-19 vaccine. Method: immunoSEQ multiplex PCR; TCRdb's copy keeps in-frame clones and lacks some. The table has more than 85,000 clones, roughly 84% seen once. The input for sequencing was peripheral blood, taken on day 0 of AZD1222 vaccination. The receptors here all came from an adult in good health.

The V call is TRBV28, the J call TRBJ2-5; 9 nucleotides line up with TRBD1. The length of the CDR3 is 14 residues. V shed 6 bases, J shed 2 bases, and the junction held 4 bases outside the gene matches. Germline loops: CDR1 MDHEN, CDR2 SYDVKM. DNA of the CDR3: TGTGCCAGCAGCCGGGACAGGGTACAAGAGACCCAGTACTTC. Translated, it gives CASSRDRVQETQYF.

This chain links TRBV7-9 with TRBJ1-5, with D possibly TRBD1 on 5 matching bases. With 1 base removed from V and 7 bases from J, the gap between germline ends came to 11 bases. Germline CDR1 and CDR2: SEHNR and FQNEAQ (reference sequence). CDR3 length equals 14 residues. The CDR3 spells CASSLEGRWQPQHF. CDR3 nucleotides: TGTGCCAGCAGCTTAGAGGGGCGATGGCAGCCCCAGCATTTT.

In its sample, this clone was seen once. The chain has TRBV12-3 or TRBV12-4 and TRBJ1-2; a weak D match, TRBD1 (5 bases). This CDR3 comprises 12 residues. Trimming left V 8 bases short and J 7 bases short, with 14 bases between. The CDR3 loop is CASFGGVVGYTF. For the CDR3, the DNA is TGTGCCAGCTTTGGGGGGGTGGTTGGCTACACCTTC.

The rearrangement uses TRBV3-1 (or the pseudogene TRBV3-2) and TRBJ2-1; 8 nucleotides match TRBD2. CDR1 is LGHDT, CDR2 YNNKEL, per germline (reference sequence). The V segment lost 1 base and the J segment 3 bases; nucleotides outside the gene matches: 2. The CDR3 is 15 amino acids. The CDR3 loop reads CASSQGRGDYNEQFF. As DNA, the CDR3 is TGTGCCAGCAGCCAAGGGCGGGGGGACTACAATGAGCAGTTCTTC.

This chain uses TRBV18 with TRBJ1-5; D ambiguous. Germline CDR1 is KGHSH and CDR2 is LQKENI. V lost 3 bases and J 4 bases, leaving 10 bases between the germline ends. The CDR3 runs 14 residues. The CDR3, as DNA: TGTGCCAGCTCACCTATTTCTGGGAATCAGCCCCAGCATTTT. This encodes CASSPISGNQPQHF.

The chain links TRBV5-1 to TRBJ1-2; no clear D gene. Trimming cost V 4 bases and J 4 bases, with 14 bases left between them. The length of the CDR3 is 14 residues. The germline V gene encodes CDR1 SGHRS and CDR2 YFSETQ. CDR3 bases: TGCGCCAGCAGCGTGGAAAGGTATTCCTATGGCTACACCTTC. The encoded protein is CASSVERYSYGYTF.

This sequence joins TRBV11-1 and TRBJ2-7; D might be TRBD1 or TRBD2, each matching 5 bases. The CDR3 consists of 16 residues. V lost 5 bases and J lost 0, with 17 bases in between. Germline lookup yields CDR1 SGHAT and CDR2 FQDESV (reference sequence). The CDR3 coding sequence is TGTGCCAGCAGCCCCGCCTGGGCAGGGACCTCCTACGAGCAGTACTTC. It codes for CASSPAWAGTSYEQYF. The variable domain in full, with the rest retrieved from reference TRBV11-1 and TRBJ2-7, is EAEVAQSPRYKITEKSQAVAFWCDPISGHATLYWYRQILGQGPELLVQFQDESVVDDSQLPKDRFSAERLKGVDSTLKIQPAELGDSAMYLCASSPAWAGTSYEQYFGPGTRLTVT.

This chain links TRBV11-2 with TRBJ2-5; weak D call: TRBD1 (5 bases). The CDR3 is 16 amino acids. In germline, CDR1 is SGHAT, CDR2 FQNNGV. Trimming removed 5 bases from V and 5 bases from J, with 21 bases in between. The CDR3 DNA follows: TGTGCCAGCAGCCCTCTGGGGCGGACCCTATGGGAGACCCAGTACTTC. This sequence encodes CASSPLGRTLWETQYF. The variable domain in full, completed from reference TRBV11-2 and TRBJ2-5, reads EAGVAQSPRYKIIEKRQSVAFWCNPISGHATLYWYQQILGQGPKLLIQFQNNGVVDDSQLPKDRFSAERLKGVDSTLKIQPAKLEDSAVYLCASSPLGRTLWETQYFGPGTRLLVL.

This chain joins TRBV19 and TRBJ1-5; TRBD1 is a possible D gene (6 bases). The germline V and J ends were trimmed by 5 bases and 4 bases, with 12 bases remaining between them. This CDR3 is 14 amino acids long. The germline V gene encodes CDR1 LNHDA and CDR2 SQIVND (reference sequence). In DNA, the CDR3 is TGTGCCAGTAGTCCACAGGGTGGGAATCAGCCCCAGCATTTT. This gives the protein CASSPQGGNQPQHF.

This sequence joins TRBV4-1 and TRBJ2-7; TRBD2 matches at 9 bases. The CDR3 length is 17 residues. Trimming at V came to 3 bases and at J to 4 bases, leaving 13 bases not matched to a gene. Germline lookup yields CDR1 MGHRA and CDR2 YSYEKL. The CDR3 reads CASSQFFGGRAAYEQYV. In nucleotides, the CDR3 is TGCGCCAGCAGCCAGTTCTTTGGCGGGAGGGCCGCGTACGAGCAGTACGTC.

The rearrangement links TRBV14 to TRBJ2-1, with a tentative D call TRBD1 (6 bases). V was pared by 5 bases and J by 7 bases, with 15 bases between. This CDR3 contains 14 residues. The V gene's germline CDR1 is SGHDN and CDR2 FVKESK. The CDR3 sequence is CASSVQGPRNEQFF. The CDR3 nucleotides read TGTGCCAGCAGCGTGCAGGGGCCCCGGAATGAGCAGTTCTTC.

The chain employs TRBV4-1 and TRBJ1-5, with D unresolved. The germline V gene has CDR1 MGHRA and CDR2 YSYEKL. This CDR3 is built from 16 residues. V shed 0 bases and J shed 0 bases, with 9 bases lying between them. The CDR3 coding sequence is TGCGCCAGCAGCCAAGAATCAGGTAATAGCAATCAGCCCCAGCATTTT. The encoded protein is CASSQESGNSNQPQHF.

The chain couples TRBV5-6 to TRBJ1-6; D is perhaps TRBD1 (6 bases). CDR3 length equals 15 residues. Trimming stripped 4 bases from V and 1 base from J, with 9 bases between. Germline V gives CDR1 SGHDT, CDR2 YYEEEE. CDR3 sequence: CASSTGLSYNSPLHF. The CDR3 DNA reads TGTGCCAGCAGCACAGGGTTGTCCTATAATTCACCCCTCCACTTT.

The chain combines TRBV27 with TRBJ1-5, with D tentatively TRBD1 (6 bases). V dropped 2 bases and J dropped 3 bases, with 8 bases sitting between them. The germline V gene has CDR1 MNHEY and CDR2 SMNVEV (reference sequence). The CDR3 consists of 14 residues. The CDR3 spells CASSLAGDNQPQHF. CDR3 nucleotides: TGTGCCAGCAGTTTAGCAGGGGACAATCAGCCCCAGCATTTT.

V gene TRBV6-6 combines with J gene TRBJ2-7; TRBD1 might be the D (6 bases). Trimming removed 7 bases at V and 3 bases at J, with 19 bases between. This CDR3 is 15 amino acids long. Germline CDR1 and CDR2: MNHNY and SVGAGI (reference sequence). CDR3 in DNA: TGTGCCAGCACCCTACAGGGCGAAGGGGGCTACGAGCAGTACTTC. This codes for CASTLQGEGGYEQYF.

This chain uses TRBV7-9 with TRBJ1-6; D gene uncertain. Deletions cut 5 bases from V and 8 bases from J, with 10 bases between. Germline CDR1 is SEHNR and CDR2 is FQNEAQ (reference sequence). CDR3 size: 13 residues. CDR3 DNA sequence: TGTGCCAGCAGCCTGGGTCTTTATTCACCCCTCCACTTT. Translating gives CASSLGLYSPLHF.

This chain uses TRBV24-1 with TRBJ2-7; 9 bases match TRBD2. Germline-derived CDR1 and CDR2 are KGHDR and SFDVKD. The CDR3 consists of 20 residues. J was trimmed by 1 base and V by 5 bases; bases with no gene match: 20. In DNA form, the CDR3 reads TGTGCCACCAGTGGGAACCCGGTGGGTTTTAGCGGGAGTTGGTCCTACGAGCAGTACGTC. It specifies CATSGNPVGFSGSWSYEQYV.

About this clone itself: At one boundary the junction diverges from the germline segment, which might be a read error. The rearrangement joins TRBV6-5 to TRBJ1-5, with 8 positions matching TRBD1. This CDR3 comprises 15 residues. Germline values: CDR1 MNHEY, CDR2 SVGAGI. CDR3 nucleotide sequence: TGTGGCAGCAGCTTTGACGGCAGGGGGCATCAGCCCCAGCATTTT. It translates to CGSSFDGRGHQPQHF.

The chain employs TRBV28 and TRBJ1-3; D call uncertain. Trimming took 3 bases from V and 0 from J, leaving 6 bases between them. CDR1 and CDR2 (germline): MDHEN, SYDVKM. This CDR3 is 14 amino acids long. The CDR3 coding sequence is TGTGCCAGCAGTTTGGTCGGCTCTGGAAACACCATATATTTT. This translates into CASSLVGSGNTIYF.

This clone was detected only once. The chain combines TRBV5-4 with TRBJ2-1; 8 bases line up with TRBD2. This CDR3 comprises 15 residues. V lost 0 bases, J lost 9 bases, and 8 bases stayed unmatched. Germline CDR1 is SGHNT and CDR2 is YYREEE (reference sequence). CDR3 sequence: CASSLDLAGRGEQFF. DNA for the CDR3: TGTGCCAGCAGCTTGGATTTAGCGGGGCGGGGTGAGCAGTTCTTC.

DNA for the CDR3: TGTGCCAGCAACTCGCCGACCGGGGAGCTGTTTTTT. Protein product: CASNSPTGELFF. This sequence joins TRBV6-5 and TRBJ2-2; no definite D call. The CDR3 is 12 residues long. CDR1 and CDR2 (germline): MNHEY, SVGAGI. Trimming took 7 bases from V and 5 from J, leaving 8 bases between them.

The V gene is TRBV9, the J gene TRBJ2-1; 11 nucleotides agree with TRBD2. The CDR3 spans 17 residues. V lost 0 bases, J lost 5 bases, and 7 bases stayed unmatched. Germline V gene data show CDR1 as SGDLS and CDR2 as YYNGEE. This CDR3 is CASSVGVNSGRDNEQFF. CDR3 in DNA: TGTGCCAGCAGCGTAGGTGTAAATAGCGGGAGGGACAATGAGCAGTTCTTC.

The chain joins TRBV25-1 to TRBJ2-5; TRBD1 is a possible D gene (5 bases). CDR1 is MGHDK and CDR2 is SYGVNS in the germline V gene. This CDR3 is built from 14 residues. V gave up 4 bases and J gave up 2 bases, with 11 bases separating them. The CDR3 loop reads CASSVLRAQETQYF. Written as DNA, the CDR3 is TGTGCCAGCAGTGTCCTCAGGGCACAAGAGACCCAGTACTTC. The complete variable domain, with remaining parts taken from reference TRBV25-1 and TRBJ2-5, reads EADIYQTPRYLVIGTGKKITLECSQTMGHDKMYWYQQDPGMELHLIHYSYGVNSTEKGDLSSESTVSRIRTEHFPLTLESARPSHTSQYLCASSVLRAQETQYFGPGTRLLVL.

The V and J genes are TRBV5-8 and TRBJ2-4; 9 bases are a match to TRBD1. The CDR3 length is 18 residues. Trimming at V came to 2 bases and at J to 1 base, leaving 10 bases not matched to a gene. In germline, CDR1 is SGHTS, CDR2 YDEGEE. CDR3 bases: TGTGCCAGCAGCTTTTTCACAGGGGGCAATTTGGCCAAAAACATTCAGTACTTC. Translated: CASSFFTGGNLAKNIQYF.